These 18 T cell receptor beta chains were sequenced from one sample in a study of cytomegalovirus exposure and HLA in healthy donors. PCR primers comprised 60 Vbeta and 13 Jbeta primers. Method: immunoSEQ multiplex PCR; TCRdb's copy keeps in-frame clones and lacks some. The data show 150,000 to 180,000 clones, 60% to 75% seen once. Sequencing was done on a sample of PBMCs. The origin of the receptors is a man younger than 30 in good health and CMV-seronegative.

The CDR3 here is CASSMTSGVNEQFF. Written as DNA, the CDR3 is TGTGCCAGCAGCATGACTAGCGGGGTCAATGAGCAGTTCTTC. The chain recombines TRBV7-6 with TRBJ2-1; 11 bases are a match to TRBD2. Per germline, CDR1 SGHVS and CDR2 FNYEAQ. CDR3 length: 14 residues. V was clipped by 5 bases and J by 6 bases; unmatched bases: 3.

This chain joins TRBV6-5 and TRBJ1-1; 7 positions agree with TRBD1. The CDR3 has 14 amino acids. In germline, CDR1 is MNHEY, CDR2 SVGAGI. V lost 4 bases to trimming and J lost 11 bases; unmatched junction nucleotides: 13. Here the CDR3 DNA reads TGTGCCAGCAGTTCCGGGACAGCTCGAAAGGGGGCTTTCTTT. Its translation is CASSSGTARKGAFF.

The chain recombines TRBV5-1 with TRBJ2-5; 9 bases map to TRBD1. Looked up from germline, CDR1 is SGHRS and CDR2 is YFSETQ. CDR3 length: 16 amino acids. The J segment lost 4 bases and the V segment lost 0 bases, leaving 7 bases of the junction unmatched. CDR3 sequence: CASSLAGQGRSETQYF. DNA for the CDR3: TGCGCCAGCAGCTTGGCGGGACAGGGAAGATCAGAGACCCAGTACTTC.

This rearrangement joins TRBV10-3 to TRBJ2-3; 13 bases map to TRBD2. This CDR3 region has 18 residues. With V trimmed by 5 bases and J by 1 base, 9 bases remained unmatched. CDR1 is ENHRY and CDR2 is SYGVKD in the germline V gene. CDR3 loop: CAISTGTSGVRGTDTQYF. The CDR3 nucleotides read TGTGCCATCAGTACCGGGACTAGCGGGGTTCGCGGCACAGATACGCAGTATTTT.

This sequence joins TRBV19 and TRBJ1-1; D might be TRBD1 (6 bases). The germline V gene encodes CDR1 LNHDA and CDR2 SQIVND (reference sequence). Trimming pared 1 base from V and 0 bases from J, leaving 9 bases between. CDR3 length equals 15 residues. The CDR3 sequence is CASSIAGTLNTEAFF. The CDR3 region has the DNA TGTGCCAGTAGTATAGCGGGGACACTGAACACTGAAGCTTTCTTT.

The rearrangement uses TRBV4-2 and TRBJ1-6; weak D call: TRBD1 (6 bases). CDR1 LGHNA and CDR2 YNFKEQ come from the germline V gene. This CDR3 has 17 residues. V was trimmed by 0 bases and J by 4 bases, leaving 13 bases between them. CDR3 DNA: TGTGCCAGCAGCCAAGATCCAGGGACAAGTTATAATTCACCCCTCCACTTT. Residues: CASSQDPGTSYNSPLHF.

The gene calls are TRBV19 and TRBJ1-5; D unresolved. Germline V gene data show CDR1 as LNHDA and CDR2 as SQIVND (reference sequence). This CDR3 has 15 amino acids. The ends were cut back, 4 bases at V and 4 bases at J, with 14 bases in the middle. The CDR3 sequence: CASSSLGGANQPQHF. The CDR3 region has the DNA TGTGCCAGTAGTAGCTTGGGAGGCGCGAATCAGCCCCAGCATTTT.

The chain couples TRBV7-6 to TRBJ2-2; 10 bases are a match to TRBD2. J lost 5 bases, V lost 4 bases, and 4 bases had no gene match. CDR1 is SGHVS and CDR2 is FNYEAQ in the germline V gene. The length of the CDR3 is 15 residues. CDR3 sequence reads: CASSSASGGTGELFF. Written as DNA, the CDR3 is TGTGCCAGCAGCTCCGCTAGCGGGGGAACCGGGGAGCTGTTTTTT. The complete variable domain, with remaining parts taken from reference TRBV7-6 and TRBJ2-2, reads GAGVSQSPRYKVTKRGQDVALRCDPISGHVSLYWYRQALGQGPEFLTYFNYEAQQDKSGLPNDRFSAERPEGSISTLTIQRTEQRDSAMYRCASSSASGGTGELFFGEGSRLTVL.

The DNA of the CDR3 is TGTGCCAGCACTGCGGGAGCCTGGGCCTACGAGCAGTACTTC. This sequence encodes CASTAGAWAYEQYF. The V gene is TRBV2, the J gene TRBJ2-7; TRBD2 aligns across 7 bases. Germline CDR1 SNHLY, CDR2 FYNNEI. The CDR3 runs to 14 residues. The V segment lost 7 bases and the J segment 2 bases; nucleotides outside the gene matches: 8.

The V call is TRBV9, the J call TRBJ1-3; D may be TRBD1 (6 bases). The V and J ends lost 3 bases and 0 bases respectively, with 13 bases between them. The CDR3 contains 16 residues. Per the germline V gene, CDR1 is SGDLS and CDR2 is YYNGEE. The CDR3 reads CASSATTGSSGNTIYF. CDR3 sequence (DNA): TGTGCCAGCAGCGCAACGACAGGCAGCTCTGGAAACACCATATATTTT.

V is TRBV6-1 and J is TRBJ2-4; a possible D gene is TRBD2 (6 bases). The CDR3 has 15 amino acids. Germline CDR1 and CDR2: MNHNS and SASEGT. V was cut by 0 bases and J by 1 base, with 7 bases left in between. The CDR3 sequence: CASSEAEGAKNIQYF. CDR3 DNA: TGTGCCAGCAGTGAAGCGGAGGGGGCCAAAAACATTCAGTACTTC.

The rearrangement links TRBV7-6 to TRBJ2-5, with 9 bases that match TRBD2. The trim removed 2 bases at V and 7 bases at J, leaving 8 bases unmatched. The CDR3 is 15 residues long. CDR1 is SGHVS, CDR2 FNYEAQ, per germline. CDR3 bases: TGTGCCAGCAGCTTATGGGCTAGCGGGGAGGGGACCCAGTACTTC. The encoded protein is CASSLWASGEGTQYF.

This chain joins TRBV2 and TRBJ1-1, with unresolved D. Germline V gene data show CDR1 as SNHLY and CDR2 as FYNNEI. CDR3 length: 13 residues. Trimming took off 4 bases at V and 1 base at J, with 7 bases between the two ends. Here the CDR3 reads CASSADTNTEAFF. The DNA of the CDR3 is TGTGCCAGCAGTGCCGACACGAACACTGAAGCTTTCTTT.

This chain joins TRBV5-4 and TRBJ2-1; TRBD2 matches 10 bases. The J segment lost 3 bases and the V segment lost 0 bases, leaving 6 bases of the junction unmatched. CDR1 and CDR2 (germline): SGHNT, YYREEE (reference sequence). The CDR3 has 17 residues. CDR3 nucleotides: TGTGCCAGCAGCTTGGGAGCTAGCGGGGGCTACTACAATGAGCAGTTCTTC. This sequence encodes CASSLGASGGYYNEQFF.

This clone was recorded only once. The rearrangement joins TRBV6-5 to TRBJ2-2; D might be TRBD1 (6 bases). The V end was cut by 6 bases, the J end by 3 bases, with 11 bases between. The CDR3 extends over 14 amino acids. Germline-derived CDR1 and CDR2 are MNHEY and SVGAGI. DNA of the CDR3: TGTGCCAGCAGATGGGACATCGACACCGGGGAGCTGTTTTTT. The encoded protein is CASRWDIDTGELFF.

This clone was seen only once. This sequence joins TRBV5-1 and TRBJ2-2; D uncertain. Per the germline V gene, CDR1 is SGHRS and CDR2 is YFSETQ. Between the trimmed V and J ends, which lost 0 bases and 0 bases, there was a span of 9 bases. The CDR3 has 16 amino acids. In DNA, the CDR3 is TGCGCCAGCAGCTTGGGGCCATTCGCGAACACCGGGGAGCTGTTTTTT. It specifies CASSLGPFANTGELFF. Full variable domain (rest looked up from reference TRBV5-1 and TRBJ2-2): KAGVTQTPRYLIKTRGQQVTLSCSPISGHRSVSWYQQTPGQGLQFLFEYFSETQRNKGNFPGRFSGRQFSNSRSEMNVSTLELGDSALYLCASSLGPFANTGELFFGEGSRLTVL.

As to this clone: The same CDR3 can be traced to other DNA sequences in this sample. The J gene is TRBJ1-3, the V gene TRBV6-1, with 7 positions matching TRBD1. Germline V gene sequence: CDR1 MNHNS, CDR2 SASEGT. V gave up 4 bases and J gave up 0 bases; unmatched junction bases: 6. The CDR3 has 16 amino acids. CDR3 loop: CASSARQGGSGNTIYF. CDR3 nucleotides: TGTGCCAGCAGTGCCCGACAGGGAGGCTCTGGAAACACCATATATTTT.

The genes are TRBV7-2 and TRBJ2-7; the match to TRBD1 covers 9 bases. The CDR3 has 14 amino acids. V lost 3 bases and J lost 4; bases outside the gene matches: 4. Per germline, CDR1 SGHTA and CDR2 FQGNSA. CDR3 loop: CASSFGQGMYEQYF. The CDR3 region has the DNA TGTGCCAGCAGCTTCGGACAGGGGATGTACGAGCAGTACTTC.